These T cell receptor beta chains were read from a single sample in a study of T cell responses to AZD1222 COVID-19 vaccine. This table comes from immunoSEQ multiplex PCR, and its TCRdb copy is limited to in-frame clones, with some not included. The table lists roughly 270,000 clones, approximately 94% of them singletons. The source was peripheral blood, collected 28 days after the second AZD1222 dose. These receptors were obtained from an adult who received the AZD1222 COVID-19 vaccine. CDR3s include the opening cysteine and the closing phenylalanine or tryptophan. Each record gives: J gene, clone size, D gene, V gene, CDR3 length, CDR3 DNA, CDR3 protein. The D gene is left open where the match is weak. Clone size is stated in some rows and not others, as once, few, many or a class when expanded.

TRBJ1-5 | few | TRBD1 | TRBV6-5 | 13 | TGTGCCAGCAGTAACAGGGGGCATCAGCCCCAGCATTTT | CASSNRGHQPQHF
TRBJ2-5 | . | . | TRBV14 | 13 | TGTGCCAGCAGCCAAGCCAGGGCCCTACCCCAGTACTTC | CASSQARALPQYF
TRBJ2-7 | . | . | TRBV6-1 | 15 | TGTGCCAGCAGTGAAGTCTGGGCGAGGGGCTACGAGCAGTACTTC | CASSEVWARGYEQYF
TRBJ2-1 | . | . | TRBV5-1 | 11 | TGCGCCAGCAGCTTGGAACATGAGCAGTTCTTC | CASSLEHEQFF
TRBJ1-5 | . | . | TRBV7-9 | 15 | TGTGCCAGCAGCTTAGGGGATGGGGGGGATCAGCCCCAGCATTTT | CASSLGDGGDQPQHF
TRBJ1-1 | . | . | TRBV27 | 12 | TGTGCCAGCGGCTCTAGTTACACTGAAGCTTTCTTT | CASGSSYTEAFF
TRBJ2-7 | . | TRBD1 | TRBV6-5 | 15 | TGTGCCAGCAGAAAAAGCGGGACAGGGGGATACGAGCAGTACTTC | CASRKSGTGGYEQYF
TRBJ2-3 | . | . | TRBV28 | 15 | TGTGCCAGCAGTTTACAGGGAATTCATCAAGATACGCAGTATTTT | CASSLQGIHQDTQYF
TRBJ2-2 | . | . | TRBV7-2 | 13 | TGTGCCAGCAGCTTTAGACAGTCCGGGGAGCTGTTTTTT | CASSFRQSGELFF
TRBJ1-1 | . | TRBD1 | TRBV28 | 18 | TGTGCCAGCAGCGTCCCCGACAGGGAGAGGAGTAGGGACACTGAAGCTTTCTTT | CASSVPDRERSRDTEAFF
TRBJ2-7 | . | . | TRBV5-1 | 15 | TGCGCCAGCAGCTCCGGGACGTCAGTCTCCCACGAGCAGTACTTC | CASSSGTSVSHEQYF
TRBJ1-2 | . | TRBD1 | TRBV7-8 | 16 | TGTGCCAGCACCTATGGCGAGGGGGCCTCAAACTATGGCTACACCTTC | CASTYGEGASNYGYTF
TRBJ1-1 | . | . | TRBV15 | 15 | TGTGCCACCAGCACTTGGGGGATCATGAACACTGAAGCTTTCTTT | CATSTWGIMNTEAFF
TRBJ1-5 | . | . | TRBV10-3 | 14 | TGTGCCATCAGTGAGACAGGCGGGAGTCAGCCCCAGCATTTT | CAISETGGSQPQHF
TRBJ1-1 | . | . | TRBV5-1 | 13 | TGCGCCAGCAGCTTGGTCGGGGCCACTGAAGCTTTCTTT | CASSLVGATEAFF
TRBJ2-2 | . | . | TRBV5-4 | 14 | TGTGCCAGCAGCTTTCTAGGGGTCACCGGGGAGCTGTTTTTT | CASSFLGVTGELFF
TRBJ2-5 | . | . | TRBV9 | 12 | TGTGCCAGCAGCCGTGACTGGGAGACCCAGTACTTC | CASSRDWETQYF
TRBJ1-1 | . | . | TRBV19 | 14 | TGTGCCAGTAGAAATGCAGTTCTGAACACTGAAGCTTTCTTT | CASRNAVLNTEAFF
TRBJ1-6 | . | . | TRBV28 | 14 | TGTGCCAGCAGTTTTGGGGCAGATAATTCACCCCTCCACTTT | CASSFGADNSPLHF
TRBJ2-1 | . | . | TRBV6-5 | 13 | TGTGCCAGCAGTTACCGGGAGTCCTATGAGCAGTTCTTC | CASSYRESYEQFF
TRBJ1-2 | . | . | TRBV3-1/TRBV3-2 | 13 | TGTGCCAGCAGCCCAGAGAGGGTCTATGGCTACACCTTC | CASSPERVYGYTF
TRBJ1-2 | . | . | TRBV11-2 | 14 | TGTGCCAGCAGTTCCCCCCGGGTCAGCGGAGGCTACACCTTC | CASSSPRVSGGYTF
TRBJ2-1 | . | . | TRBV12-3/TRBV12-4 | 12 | TGTGCCAGCAGTCCCAGGGACCAGGTCGCGTTCTTC | CASSPRDQVAFF
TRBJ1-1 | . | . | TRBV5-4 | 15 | TGTGCCAGCAGCGACAGTTCTAGGTGGAGCACTGAAGCTTTCTTT | CASSDSSRWSTEAFF
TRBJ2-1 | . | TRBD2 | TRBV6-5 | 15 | TGTGCCAGCAGCCGAGCGGGAGTTCCCTACAATGAGCAGTTCTTC | CASSRAGVPYNEQFF
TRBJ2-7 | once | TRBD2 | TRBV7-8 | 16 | TGTGCCAGCAGCTTATCTACTAGCGGGGGGACTCAGGAGCAGTACTTC | CASSLSTSGGTQEQYF
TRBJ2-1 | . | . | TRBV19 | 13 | TGTGCCAGTAGTATTGCTAAGGCAAGTGAGCAGTTCTTC | CASSIAKASEQFF
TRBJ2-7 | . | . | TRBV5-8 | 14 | TGTGCCAGCAGCTTGGCCGCCGGATCCTACGAGCAGTACTTC | CASSLAAGSYEQYF
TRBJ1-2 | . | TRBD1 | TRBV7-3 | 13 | TGTGCCAGCAGCTTAAGACAGGGTGAAGGCTACACCTTC | CASSLRQGEGYTF